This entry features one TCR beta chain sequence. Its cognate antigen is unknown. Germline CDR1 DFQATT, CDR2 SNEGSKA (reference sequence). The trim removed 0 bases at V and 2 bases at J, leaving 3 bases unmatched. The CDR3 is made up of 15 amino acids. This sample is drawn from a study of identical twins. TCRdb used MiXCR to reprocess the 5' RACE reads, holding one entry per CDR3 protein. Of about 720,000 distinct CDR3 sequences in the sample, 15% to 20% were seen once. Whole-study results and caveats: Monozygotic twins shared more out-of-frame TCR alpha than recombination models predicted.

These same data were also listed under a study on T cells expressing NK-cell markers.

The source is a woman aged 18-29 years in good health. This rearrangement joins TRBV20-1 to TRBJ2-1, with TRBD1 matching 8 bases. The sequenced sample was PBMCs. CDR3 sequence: CSARETGETYNEQFF. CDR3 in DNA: TGCAGTGCTAGAGAGACAGGGGAGACCTACAATGAGCAGTTCTTC.